Detailed here is one TCR beta chain. Its antigen remains undetermined. Base quality data are lacking; no much larger clone is found one base away. From a lookup of the germline V gene (reference sequence), CDR1 and CDR2 are DFQATT and SNEGSKA. The cysteine opens and the phenylalanine closes a CDR3 of 13 amino acids. Only the CDR3 DNA stays, 39 bases, in frame from base 1. From V the trimming removes 6 bases and from J it removes 4 bases, while the gene matches leave 6 bases of the junction unaccounted for. What this sample's time point label stands for: sample taken at primary tumor resection. Donors were around 71 patients with early-stage, untreated non-small cell lung cancer from the lung TRACERx cohort. For TCR sequencing, whole RNA was extracted from tumor and nontumor lung tissue, or from cryopreserved PBMC samples, and no cell sorting was done. Patients were selected for TCR sequencing only if sufficient RNA was available from at least two tumor regions. Before being selected, tumor and adjacent nontumor lung specimens were reviewed by a lung pathologist.

The data were taken from a study of spatial heterogeneity in lung cancer (dated by TCRdb to the late 2010s). A note on the overall study: More beta-chain than alpha-chain transcripts were consistently detected, likely reflecting higher beta-chain transcript abundance. In the raw uncorrected reads, each unique combination of TCR and UMI appeared more than ten times on average. The study quantitatively compared TCR alpha and beta repertoires across multiple tumor regions, matched nontumor lung and blood in non-small cell lung cancer. The study linked features of the TCR repertoire to counts of nonsynonymous mutations, which were determined by whole-exome sequencing of tumor tissue. At surgery, hundreds of tumor regions, 61 to 65 matched nontumor lung samples and about 56 PBMC samples were TCR-sequenced for both alpha and beta chains. Paper-wide results and their limitations: Additional single-cell paired TCR alpha and beta sequencing was considered necessary to confirm, at a functional level, the hypothesis that regional TCRs recognize regional mutations.

The protocol used for the library was 5' RACE. These reads were obtained on a NextSeq 500. The TCR library protocol attached a unique molecular identifier to each TCR cDNA molecule to allow correction of PCR and sequencing errors. On the study's bioinformatics: TCR identification, UMI-based error correction and CDR3 extraction were performed with Decombinator tools. TCRs above a frequency of 2 per 1,000, corresponding to the top 1% of the tumor frequency distribution, were defined as expanded. Each repertoire was subsampled 100 times to 5,000 TCRs, after which Renyi diversity was computed with the R vegan package. To build CDR3 similarity networks, amino acid triplet string-kernel similarity was used, and CDR3s were connected when their pairwise similarity was above 0.82. Starting from the raw public reads, TCRdb applied fastp trimming at Q25, assembled clones with MiXCR and retained in-frame beta chains. Entries that share a CDR3 protein sequence are merged under the most common genes and DNA. The V and J calls, along with clone size, are taken from TCRdb and not from the paper's own processing. This sample is represented by 2,000 or so distinct CDR3 sequences; about 7% of them were singletons. The top ten constitute 9.5% to 14% of the sample.

Source: normal lung tissue next to the tumor, taken at surgery. The sequence was obtained from a female donor with early-stage non-small cell lung cancer. The chain uses TRBV20-1 and TRBJ2-7; 10 junctional bases match TRBD2. CDR3 loop: CSAGLAVIYEQYF. The nucleotide sequence is TGCAGTGCAGGACTAGCGGTTATTTACGAGCAGTACTTC.